This T cell receptor (beta chain) was observed in a study of monozygotic twins with inflammatory bowel disease. Eight separate reactions for every sample produced the cDNA. TCRdb reanalyzed the 5' RACE reads, giving one entry per CDR3 protein sequence and no DNA. The sample shows more than 85,000 distinct CDR3 sequences, and 9.5% to 15% sits with its ten largest clones. Study outcomes and limitations: Relative clonotype sharing with others was diminished in IBD patients versus healthy twins, particularly with disease activity. IBD-affected twins scored below their healthy co-twins in TCRbeta diversity (inverse Simpson).

With no T cell sorting beforehand, total RNA was isolated from whole blood. This CDR3 has 14 amino acids. Germline CDR1 is DFQATT and CDR2 is SNEGSKA (reference sequence). For this clonotype: Its antigen remains unidentified.

The receptor was derived from a human donor with ulcerative colitis or Crohn's disease, or a healthy co-twin of an affected twin (not recorded which). Input material: blood. The genes are TRBV20-1 and TRBJ2-3; TCRdb picks TRBD2, but there is no DNA to check that call. The CDR3 is CSARVSGATDTQYF.